This T cell receptor (beta chain) originates from a study of graft-versus-host responses after intestinal transplantation. For the study at large: For around 3 years after anti-thymocyte globulin induction, all recipients took tacrolimus and steroids. Findings and caveats of the study: Researchers found peak circulating GvH clone levels linked to early post-transplant HvG declines. The marrow of recipients harbored GvH clones, and ileum or blood showed some of them first. Across patients carrying graft-donor T cell macrochimerism, allografts held high graft-versus-host to host-versus-graft clonal ratios.

Sequenced by immunoSEQ multiplex PCR; TCRdb stores in-frame clones only, minus some. The table has 45,000 or so clones, roughly 90% seen once. Of note for this clone: Its matching antigen is unknown.

The length of the CDR3 is 13 residues. V gave up 9 bases and J gave up 5 bases, with 13 bases separating them. Germline V CDR1 and CDR2: LNHDA, SQIVND (reference sequence). The input for sequencing was PBMCs, taken 524 days after transplant. The rearrangement uses TRBV19 and TRBJ1-4; tentative D call: TRBD1 (6 bases). The TCR sequence derives from a human patient who received an intestinal transplant, so some T cells may come from the graft donor. As DNA, the CDR3 is TGTGCCAGCGTCCGAACAGGGAATGAAAAACTGTTTTTT. Translating gives CASVRTGNEKLFF.